This TCR beta chain was identified during a study of cytomegalovirus exposure and HLA in healthy donors (dated 2017 in TCRdb). Concerning the study at large: In an earlier analysis of under 600 of the donors, about 270 Gb of sequence data and 117 million unique TCR beta sequences from 150 million to 200 million T cells were reported. An early release covering around 630 HLA-typed donors comprised about 300 gigabases of sequencing data and around 80 million unique TCR sequences. Of the 398 genotyped donors, approximately 80% fell in the genetic ancestry cluster associated with self-reported Caucasian donors. The study aimed to test whether cataloging public T cell receptors could reveal signatures of past pathogen exposure. The study used immunosequencing to profile the T cell repertoires of 666 subjects and linked those repertoires to cytomegalovirus serostatus. Besides the first cohort of about 730 subjects, a separate validation cohort made up of 120 different subjects was used. The study combined high-throughput TCR immunosequencing, statistical association of individual TCRs with disease status, and machine learning to predict cytomegalovirus infection status. A later analysis re-examined previously published TCR beta repertoires from 610 or so donors and added high-resolution HLA genotyping to investigate patterns of TCR occurrence. The later analysis used no new phenotypic data to find candidate immune exposures, relying instead on TCR beta sequences and their occurrence across donors. To decide whether each TCR beta V gene segment behaved as functional or pseudogenic, an earlier analysis of some 600 of the donors relied on high-throughput TCR beta sequencing. Donor age, sex, ethnicity and CMV serostatus were collected together with the repertoire data. In a later genetic analysis, genome-wide SNP genotypes for about 60% of the 666 donors were used, and that subset was treated as a discovery cohort. All discovery cohort repertoires had been generated on a single sequencing platform. Both class I and class II loci were covered by HLA typing, at four-digit resolution. Typing coverage varied by locus: roughly 629-640 donors for A, B, C, DRB1 and DQB1; some 520 for DQA1; approximately 570 for DPA1; around 490 for DPB1. Several DR-DQ haplotypes were handled as single units for association and clustering because linkage in the cohort was strong. On average, around 240,000 unique TCR beta nucleotide sequences were sequenced per donor among roughly 430 genotyped donors of the cohort, with about 17% of those sequences being non-productive.

The library came from the immunoSEQ multiplex PCR assay. For the multiplex PCR, a mixture combining 60 forward primers for TCR Vbeta segments and 13 reverse primers for TCR Jbeta segments was used. The CDR3 region of rearranged TCR beta genes was amplified from genomic DNA by a multiplex PCR assay. The amplified TCR beta libraries were sequenced on the Illumina HiSeq System as 87-base-pair reads. The authors' pipeline ran thus. In a later analysis, tens of millions of unique TCR beta chains were counted across the approximately 620 repertoires, and approximately 11 million of these chains were shared by at least two donors. Raw reads were error-corrected and collapsed into unique sequences with a nearest-neighbor algorithm that merged closely related sequences to remove PCR and sequencing errors. CDR3 sequences were aligned to IMGT reference sequences to assign V, D and J gene segments. For a sequence to be retained, at least a six-nucleotide match to both a V gene segment and a J gene segment was required. Rearrangements were classified as productive when the CDR3 lacked stop codons and remained in frame with V and J, and all other rearrangements were classified as non-productive. Following IMGT convention, CDR3 was defined as the stretch from the second conserved V-encoded cysteine up to the conserved J-encoded phenylalanine. In an earlier analysis of around 600 of the donors, sequences lacking an unambiguous match to a single V gene segment were excluded. An earlier analysis of roughly 590 of the donors called V segments functional above 56.7% productive rearrangements and segregating when the between-donor standard deviation exceeded 5%. To diagnose cytomegalovirus status from the catalog of TCR beta chain sequences, a statistical classification framework was built. A later analysis assigned V and J genes by comparing TCR nucleotide sequences with IMGT/GENE-DB human TR gene sequences. In a later analysis, CDR3 sequences and most-parsimonious VDJ recombination scenarios were assigned using the TCRdist pipeline. In a later analysis, each TCR beta chain was defined by its CDR3 amino acid sequence together with its V-gene family, and reads without a unique V-gene family were excluded. In a later analysis, some 600 highly shared, low-generation-probability nucleotide sequences were removed to address suspected cross-contamination and a sequencing artifact. For each public chain, a later analysis derived a clonal expansion index from normalized ranks of inferred template counts within each repertoire. In a later analysis, generation probabilities were computed with a VDJ recombination model fitted to out-of-frame rearrangements, and the resulting probabilities were checked against IGoR. Hypergeometric tests were used in a later analysis to score TCR-TCR, TCR-HLA and TCR-CMV co-occurrence, with a repertoire-size bias correction applied to the TCR pairs. In a later analysis, false discovery rates were estimated by permuting HLA or CMV assignments 20 times. In a later analysis, co-occurring TCRs were grouped with DBSCAN, and TCRdist sequence similarity was added when clustering was performed within HLA-allele-positive subsets. Co-occurrence clustering excluded repertoires with fewer than 30,000 or more than 120,000 public chains, plus five with anomalous nucleotide sharing. The table comes from immuneACCESS by way of TCRdb, which keeps in-frame sequences with V and J called. Part of the clones is missing from these tables; in studies checked, under half for an unresolved V gene and the rest for unknown reasons. Clone size and the V and J calls come from that table; the DNA yielded D and trimming. This sample gives roughly 180,000 clones in total; about four fifths of them show up just once. The ten largest clones capture less than 3% of the sample.

The paper's findings and limits, for the study overall: A further reported finding was that TCR beta sequences accurately predicted the HLA-A and HLA-B alleles for most subjects in the first cohort. Because HLA typing was unavailable for some donors at each locus, only the typed subset was used in association tests. In a later analysis, the rate of TCR association differed among HLA loci, with DRB1 alleles having the most associated TCRs and HLA-C alleles having the fewest. According to a later analysis, parvovirus B19, influenza, CMV and Epstein-Barr virus appeared linked to several top co-occurrence clusters. Cytomegalovirus status was reported to be diagnosed by the classifier with high specificity and sensitivity in both the original and validation cohorts. The cohort was sequenced for TCR beta chains only, and without alpha or paired-chain data the features that could be detected were limited. The study listed 170 or so TCR beta chains as associated with cytomegalovirus. The presence/absence analyses assumed that sequencing depth was roughly uniform across donors, and that assumption may not be true. While some public TCRs were present in many individuals, most TCR sequences turned up only very rarely across donors. For the cohort, immune exposure information was limited to CMV serostatus. Compared with the approximately 600-donor mean, donors in an Asian-associated ancestry cluster had fewer N-insertions in productive TCRs, according to a later genetic analysis. In an earlier analysis of around 600 of the donors, most TCR beta V segments were observed in productive rearrangements about 87% or about 30% of the time, broadly matching IMGT annotations. At a false discovery rate of 0.05, a later analysis linked roughly 17,000 TCR beta sequences to specific HLA alleles. Linkage disequilibrium might explain the correlated functional status among segregating V segments, but an unknown experimental factor could not be ruled out. Because counts were too low, more than 15 rarely observed V segments, including chromosome 9 orphons, were excluded from the earlier analysis of several hundred of the donors. A later analysis found that HLA-associated TCR beta chains were more clonally expanded and had lower generation probabilities than equally common non-associated chains. In vitro tests confirmed that a few of the cytomegalovirus-associated TCR beta chains recognize cytomegalovirus antigens. According to the authors, the approach could potentially be generalized to other disease states and immunological phenotypes. Because the 87-base-pair reads could not distinguish some IMGT-functional V segments, including TRBV6-2 and TRBV6-3, those segments were excluded. When HLA alleles, especially DR and DQ, strongly co-occurred, attributing TCR associations to individual alleles was difficult. A cluster of highly shared sequence variants was judged likely to represent a technical artifact of the sequencing pipeline. An association between a missense DCLRE1C variant and V-gene and J-gene trimming of TCR beta chains was found in a later genetic analysis and replicated in an independent cohort. According to a later analysis, most CMV-associated TCR beta chains appeared to be HLA-restricted, and the HLA associations seemed to be driven largely by CMV exposure.

A remark on this clone: Its binding antigen is unknown. No qualities accompany the bases; no much larger clone lies one base away.

The cohort was made up of approximately 670 healthy bone marrow donors. At the time of sampling, all cohort members were nominally healthy, though unrecorded immune exposures were likely present. The donor tested CMV seronegative, placing the donor among the 350 or so seronegative members of the cohort. Each donor provided a peripheral blood sample, and peripheral blood mononuclear cells were used for TCR beta sequencing. The Qiagen DNeasy Blood Extraction Kit was used to extract genomic DNA from the blood cell samples. For CDR1 and CDR2, the germline V gene lists SQVTM and ANQGSEA. The germline V end is reduced by 5 bases and the J end by 2 bases; junction bases left unmatched: 2. The CDR3 has 13 amino acids, counting the end cysteine and phenylalanine. Just the 39-base CDR3 DNA is kept, in frame starting at base 1.

Material for sequencing was PBMCs. This clonotype was obtained from a male donor in good health and CMV-seronegative. The chain was built from TRBV29-1 and TRBJ2-2, with 7 bases aligning to TRBD2. The CDR3 region: CSVLAVNTGELFF. The DNA is TGCAGCGTTCTAGCGGTAAACACCGGGGAGCTGTTTTTT.